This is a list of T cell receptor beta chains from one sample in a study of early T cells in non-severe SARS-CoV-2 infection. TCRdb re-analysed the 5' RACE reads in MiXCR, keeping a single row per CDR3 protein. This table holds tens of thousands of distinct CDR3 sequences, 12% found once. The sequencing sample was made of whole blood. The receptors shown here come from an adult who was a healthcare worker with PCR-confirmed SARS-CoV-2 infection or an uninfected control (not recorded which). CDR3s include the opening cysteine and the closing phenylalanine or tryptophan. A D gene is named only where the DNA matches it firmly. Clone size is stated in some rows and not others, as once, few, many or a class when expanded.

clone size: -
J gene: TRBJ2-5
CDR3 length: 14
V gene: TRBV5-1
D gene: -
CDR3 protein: CASSLESPGETQYF
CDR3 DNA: TGCGCCAGCAGCTTGGAGTCACCAGGAGAGACCCAGTACTTC

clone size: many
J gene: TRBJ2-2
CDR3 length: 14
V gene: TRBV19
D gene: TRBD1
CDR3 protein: CASSGTANTGELFF
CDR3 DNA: TGTGCCAGCTCCGGGACAGCGAACACCGGGGAGCTGTTTTTT

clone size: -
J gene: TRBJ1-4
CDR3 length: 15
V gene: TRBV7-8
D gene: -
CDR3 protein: CASSVATKQGEKLFF
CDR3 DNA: TGTGCCAGCAGCGTAGCGACGAAGCAGGGAGAAAAACTGTTTTTT

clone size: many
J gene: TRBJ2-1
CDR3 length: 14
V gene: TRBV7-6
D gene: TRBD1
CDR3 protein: CASSSRQGDIGQFF
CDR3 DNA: TGTGCCAGCAGCTCTCGACAGGGGGATATCGGGCAGTTCTTC

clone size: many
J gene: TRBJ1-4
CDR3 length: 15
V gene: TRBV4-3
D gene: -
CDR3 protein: CASSKILGTNEKLFF
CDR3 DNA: TGCGCCAGCAGCAAAATCCTTGGGACTAATGAAAAACTGTTTTTT

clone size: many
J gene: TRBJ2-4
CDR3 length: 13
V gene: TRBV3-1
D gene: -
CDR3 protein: CASSRGDENIQYF
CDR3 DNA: TGTGCCAGCAGCCGGGGGGACGAAAACATTCAGTACTTC

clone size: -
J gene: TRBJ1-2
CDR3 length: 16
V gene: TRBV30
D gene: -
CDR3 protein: CAWSVTPVSAVYGYTF
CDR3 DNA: TGTGCCTGGAGTGTAACTCCAGTATCTGCGGTTTATGGCTACACCTTC

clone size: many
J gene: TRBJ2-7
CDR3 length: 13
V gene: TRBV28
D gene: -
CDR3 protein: CASSSIRRREQYF
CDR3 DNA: TGTGCCAGCAGTTCTATTCGGCGTCGCGAGCAGTACTTC

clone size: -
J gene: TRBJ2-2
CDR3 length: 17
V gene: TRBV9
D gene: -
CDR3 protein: CASSPWGSPNTGGELFF
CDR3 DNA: TGTGCCAGCAGCCCCTGGGGCAGTCCGAACACCGGGGGGGAGCTGTTTTTT

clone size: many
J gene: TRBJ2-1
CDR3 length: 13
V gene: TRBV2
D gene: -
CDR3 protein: CASATRENNEQFF
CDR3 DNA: TGTGCCTCCGCCACCCGGGAGAACAATGAGCAGTTCTTC

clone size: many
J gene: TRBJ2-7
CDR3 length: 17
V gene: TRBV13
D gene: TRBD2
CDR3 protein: CASRGLAGGTNSYEQYF
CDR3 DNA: TGTGCCAGCCGGGGACTAGCGGGGGGAACCAACTCCTACGAGCAGTACTTC

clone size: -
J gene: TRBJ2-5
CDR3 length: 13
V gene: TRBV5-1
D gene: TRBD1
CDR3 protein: CASSGTGQETQYF
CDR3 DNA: TGCGCCAGCAGCGGGACAGGTCAAGAGACCCAGTACTTC

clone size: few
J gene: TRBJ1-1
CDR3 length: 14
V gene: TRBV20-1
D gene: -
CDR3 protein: CSASDLRANTEAFF
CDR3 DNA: TGCAGTGCTAGTGATTTAAGGGCGAACACTGAAGCTTTCTTT

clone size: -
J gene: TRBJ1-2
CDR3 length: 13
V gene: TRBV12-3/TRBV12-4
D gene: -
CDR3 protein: CASSRGFSYGYTF
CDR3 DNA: TGTGCCAGCAGTAGGGGGTTCTCCTATGGCTACACCTTC

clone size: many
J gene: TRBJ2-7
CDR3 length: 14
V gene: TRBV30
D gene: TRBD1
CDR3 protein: CAWRKGDREYEQYF
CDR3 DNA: TGTGCCTGGAGAAAGGGGGACAGGGAATACGAGCAGTACTTC

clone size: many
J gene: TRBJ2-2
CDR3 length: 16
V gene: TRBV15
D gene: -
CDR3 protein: CATSSRVGLNTGELFF
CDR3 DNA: TGTGCCACCAGCAGTAGGGTTGGTTTGAACACCGGGGAGCTGTTTTTT

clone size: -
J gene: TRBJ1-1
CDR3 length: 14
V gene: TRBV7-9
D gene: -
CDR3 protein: CASSLLGPNTEAFF
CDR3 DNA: TGTGCCAGCAGCTTGCTGGGACCGAACACTGAAGCTTTCTTT

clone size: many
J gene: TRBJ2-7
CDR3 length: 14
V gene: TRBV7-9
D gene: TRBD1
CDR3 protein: CASSIGRGNHEQYF
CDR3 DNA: TGTGCCAGCTCCATTGGCAGGGGGAACCACGAGCAGTACTTC

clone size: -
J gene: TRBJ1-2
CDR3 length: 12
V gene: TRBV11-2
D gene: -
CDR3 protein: CASSFNDSPVTF
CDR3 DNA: TGTGCCAGCAGCTTCAATGACAGCCCCGTCACCTTC

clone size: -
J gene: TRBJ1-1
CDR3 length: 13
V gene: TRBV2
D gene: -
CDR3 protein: CASRTALNTEAFF
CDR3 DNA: TGTGCCAGTAGGACAGCCCTGAACACTGAAGCTTTCTTT